One sample yielded the 5 T cell receptor beta chains listed below, sequenced in a study of shared clonotypes between healthy human individuals. Sequencing was performed with immunoSEQ multiplex PCR; in TCRdb, only in-frame clones are kept and a portion is missing. The sample shows roughly 1,500,000 clones, approximately 98% of them seen only once. The source material was naive CD4+ T cells sorted from blood. Subset of the sample: CD45RA+ positively selected. Source of these receptors: a man younger than 45 in good health.

For this clone: The sample has other DNA sequences that encode this CDR3 too. V usage is TRBV9 and J usage is TRBJ1-1; D gene uncertain. The germline gives CDR1 SGDLS, CDR2 YYNGEE. The CDR3 covers 14 residues. V was cut by 2 bases and J by 0 bases, with 8 bases left in between. DNA of the CDR3: TGTGCCAGCAGCGTGGGCCCCATGAACACTGAAGCTTTCTTT. This sequence encodes CASSVGPMNTEAFF.

J is TRBJ2-1 and V is TRBV2, with D unresolved. The V gene's germline CDR1 is SNHLY and CDR2 FYNNEI. The CDR3 runs to 13 residues. The germline V and J ends were trimmed by 6 bases and 2 bases, with 8 bases remaining between them. CDR3 amino acids: CASSPAPYNEQFF. The CDR3 DNA sequence: TGTGCCAGCAGCCCGGCCCCCTACAATGAGCAGTTCTTC.

The CDR3 DNA reads as TGTGCCAGCAGCCCGGGAGGGGTGTCTTTCGAGCAGTACTTC. Translated: CASSPGGVSFEQYF. The rearrangement joins TRBV5-4 to TRBJ2-7; TRBD2 matches 8 bases. The CDR3 covers 14 residues. J lost 6 bases, V lost 4 bases, and 9 bases had no gene match. Per germline, CDR1 SGHNT and CDR2 YYREEE (reference sequence).

The CDR3 loop is CSVGVTDTQYF. DNA for the CDR3: TGCAGTGTCGGCGTCACAGATACGCAGTATTTT. V gene TRBV20-1 combines with J gene TRBJ2-3, with D hard to call. The V gene lost 7 bases and the J gene lost 2 bases, with 7 bases spanning the gap. Germline V gene sequence: CDR1 DFQATT, CDR2 SNEGSKA (reference sequence). This CDR3 comprises 11 residues.

V gene TRBV7-9 combines with J gene TRBJ2-5; D possibly corresponds to TRBD2 (6 bases). From germline, CDR1 is SEHNR and CDR2 FQNEAQ (reference sequence). Trimming left V 5 bases short and J 5 bases short, with 21 bases between. This CDR3 has 16 amino acids. CDR3 sequence reads: CASSRRRAEQGETQYF. CDR3 bases: TGTGCCAGCAGCCGTCGGAGGGCAGAACAAGGGGAGACCCAGTACTTC.